One T cell receptor beta chain is described in this entry. Its antigen is not identified. TCRdb re-called the 5' RACE reads; every CDR3 protein appears as one record, without DNA. This sample's table reports 150,000 or so distinct CDR3 sequences. This entry belongs to a study of T cells expressing NK-cell markers. Study background: Seven donors tested HCMV-seropositive and one tested seronegative among the eight sequenced.

CDR1 is KGHDR and CDR2 is SFDVKD in the germline V gene. The CDR3 covers 17 residues. Whole-study results and caveats: Where a few donors were concerned, these clonotypes also led the CD3+CD56-NKG2C+ fraction. The study did not resolve the HCMV specificity of expanded NKG2C+ T cell clones.

The sequenced sample was blood T cells: a sorted CD56 or NKG2C T cell subset, CD4+ or CD8+ T cells, or bulk PBMC T cells (not recorded which). The clonotype comes from a woman in her forties or fifties in good health. The rearrangement uses TRBV24-1 and TRBJ2-1; TCRdb selects TRBD1, and the lack of DNA leaves this call unchecked. The CDR3 sequence: CATSDSKRGLMDNEQFF.